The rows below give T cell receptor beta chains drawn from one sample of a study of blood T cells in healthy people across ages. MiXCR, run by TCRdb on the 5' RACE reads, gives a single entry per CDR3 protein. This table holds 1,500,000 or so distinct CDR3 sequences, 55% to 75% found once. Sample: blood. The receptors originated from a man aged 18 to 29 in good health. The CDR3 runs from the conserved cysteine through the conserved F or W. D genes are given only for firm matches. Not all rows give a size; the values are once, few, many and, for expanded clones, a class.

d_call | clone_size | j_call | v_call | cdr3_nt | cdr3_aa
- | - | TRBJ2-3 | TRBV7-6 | TGTGCCAGCAGCTTAATCGGAGGATTCACAGATACGCAGTATTTT | CASSLIGGFTDTQYF
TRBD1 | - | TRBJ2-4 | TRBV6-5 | TGTGCCAGCACCTTGGGACAGGGTGGGTACAATGAGCAGTACTTC | CASTLGQGGYNEQYF
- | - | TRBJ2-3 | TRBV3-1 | TGTGCCAGCAGCCAAGCTACAGACCCTAGCACAGATACGCAGTATTTT | CASSQATDPSTDTQYF
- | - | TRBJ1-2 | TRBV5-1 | TGCGCCAGCAGCTTGGTAGACGGGACCTATGGCTACACCTTC | CASSLVDGTYGYTF
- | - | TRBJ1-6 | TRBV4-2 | TGTGCCAGCAGCCAAGGAATCGCAGTTAATTCACCCCTCCACTTT | CASSQGIAVNSPLHF
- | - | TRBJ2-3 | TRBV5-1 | TGCGCCAGCAGCGGAAGGCTTACTACCACCACAGATACGCAGTATTTT | CASSGRLTTTTDTQYF
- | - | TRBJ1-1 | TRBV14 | TGTGCCAGCAGCCAAGATGAGGACATCGAAGCTTTCTTT | CASSQDEDIEAFF
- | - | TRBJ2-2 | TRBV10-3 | TGTGCCATCAGTGGTAGGGTTCTCACGAACACCGGGGAGCTGTTTTTT | CAISGRVLTNTGELFF
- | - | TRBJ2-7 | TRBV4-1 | TGCGCCAGCAGCCAAGATAGGGGGGGGGACATCTCCTACGAGCAGTACTTC | CASSQDRGGDISYEQYF
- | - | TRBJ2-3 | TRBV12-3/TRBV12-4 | TGTGCCAGCAGTTTAGTTGAGCGGTTAGAGGCAGATACGCAGTATTTT | CASSLVERLEADTQYF
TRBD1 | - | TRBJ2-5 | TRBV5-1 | TGCGCCAGCAGCTTCAGGGGGCCAGAGACCCAGTACTTC | CASSFRGPETQYF
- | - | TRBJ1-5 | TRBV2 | TGTGCCAGCGGGGGGGGACTAAGGATGGTCAAGAGCCGGCAGCCCCAGCATTTT | CASGGGLRMVKSRQPQHF
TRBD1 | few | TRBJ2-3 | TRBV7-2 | TGTGCCAGCAGCTTAGGTGGGCAGGGGGCAAATACGCAGTATTTT | CASSLGGQGANTQYF
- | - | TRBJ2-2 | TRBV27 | TGTGCCAGCAGAGGCGCACCGAACACCCGGGAGCTGTTTTTT | CASRGAPNTRELFF
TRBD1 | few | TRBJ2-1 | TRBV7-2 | TGTGCCAGCAGCCCTCTGGTGGGGACAGGAACCTACAATGAGCAGTTCTTC | CASSPLVGTGTYNEQFF
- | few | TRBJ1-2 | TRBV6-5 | TGTGCCAGCAGTTTGGGGGGCAACTATCTCTCTGCTGGCTACACCTTC | CASSLGGNYLSAGYTF
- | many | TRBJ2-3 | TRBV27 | TGTGCCAGCTCCCGCGGGGAGGGGGCCACAGATACGCAGTATTTT | CASSRGEGATDTQYF
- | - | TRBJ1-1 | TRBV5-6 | TGTGCCAGCAGCTTACCAGCAAGGGCATATGAAGCTTTCTTT | CASSLPARAYEAFF
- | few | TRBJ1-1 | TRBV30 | TGTGCCTGGAGGGCGGGGGCGAACACTGAAGCTTTCTTT | CAWRAGANTEAFF
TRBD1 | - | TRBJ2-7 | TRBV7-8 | TGTGCCAGCAGCTTAGGACAGGGGGGGGGCGAGCAGTACTTC | CASSLGQGGGEQYF
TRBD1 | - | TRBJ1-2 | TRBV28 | TGTGCCAGCAGTCCGACAGGGAAGAAACACTATGGCTACACCTTC | CASSPTGKKHYGYTF
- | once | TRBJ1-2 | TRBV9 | TGTGCCAGCAGCGTAGGGGAGGTTGAGGACTATGGCTACACCTTC | CASSVGEVEDYGYTF
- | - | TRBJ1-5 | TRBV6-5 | TGTGCCAGCAGTTACTATCCAACCAGATTGAATCAGCCCCAGCATTTT | CASSYYPTRLNQPQHF
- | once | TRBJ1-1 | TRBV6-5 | TGTGCCAGCCATCGGGACACTGAAGCTTTCTTT | CASHRDTEAFF
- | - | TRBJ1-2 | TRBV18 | TGTGCCAGCTCACCGATTACCACAGATAGTTCCTATGGCTACACCTTC | CASSPITTDSSYGYTF
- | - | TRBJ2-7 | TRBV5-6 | TGTGCCAGCAGCCCGAGTGGTGGTTCGGCGATTCCCTACGAGCAGTACTTC | CASSPSGGSAIPYEQYF
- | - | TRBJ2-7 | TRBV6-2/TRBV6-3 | TGTGCCAGCAGTTACGACGGAGGACCCTACGAGCAGTACTTC | CASSYDGGPYEQYF
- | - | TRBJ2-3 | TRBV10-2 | TGCGCCAGCAGGTTGGGGACTGCTAGCACAGATACGCAGTATTTT | CASRLGTASTDTQYF
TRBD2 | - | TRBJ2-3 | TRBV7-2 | TGTGCCAGCAGCCCCGTCCTAGCGGGAAACACAGCTACGCAGTATTTT | CASSPVLAGNTATQYF